These 32 T cell receptor beta chains share one sample of origin, sequenced in a study of identical twins. TCRdb used MiXCR to reprocess the 5' RACE reads, holding one entry per CDR3 protein. The data hold 1.5 million to 2 million distinct CDR3 sequences, with less than 35% observed a single time. The specimen sequenced was cord blood. Receptors originate from a newborn girl in good health.

This clonotype was counted a few times. J is TRBJ2-5 and V is TRBV12-3 or TRBV12-4; D is possibly TRBD1 (5 bases). V lost 2 bases and J 5 bases, leaving 9 bases between the germline ends. This CDR3 region has 13 residues. CDR3 loop: CASSLMNRETQYF. As DNA, the CDR3 is TGTGCCAGCAGTTTAATGAACAGGGAGACCCAGTACTTC.

Note on this clonotype: Germline and junction disagree at one end, which may indicate a read error. The chain has TRBV12-3 or TRBV12-4 and TRBJ2-4; D is possibly TRBD2 (7 bases). The CDR3 spans 16 residues. This CDR3 reads CTSSAGGREAKNIQYF. CDR3 nucleotides: TGTACCAGCAGCGCTGGGGGGCGGGAGGCCAAAAACATTCAGTACTTC.

At least ten counts were recorded for this clonotype. The chain joins TRBV9 to TRBJ2-1, with 9 bases identical to TRBD2. The CDR3 consists of 15 residues. Germline V gene lookup returns CDR1 SGDLS and CDR2 YYNGEE. V shed 0 bases, J shed 4 bases, and the junction held 2 bases outside the gene matches. The CDR3 sequence is CASSVGGLAYNEQFF. The CDR3 nucleotides are TGTGCCAGCAGCGTAGGGGGACTAGCTTACAATGAGCAGTTCTTC.

This clonotype was counted only a few times. This rearrangement joins TRBV5-5 to TRBJ1-2; a possible D gene is TRBD1 (6 bases). Germline loops: CDR1 SGHKS, CDR2 YYEKEE (reference sequence). The CDR3 runs to 14 residues. The V and J ends lost 4 bases and 4 bases respectively, with 14 bases between them. The CDR3 DNA is TGTGCCAGCAGCCCGGACAGAGTCTTCTATGGCTACACCTTC. Translation gives CASSPDRVFYGYTF.

This rearrangement joins TRBV5-3 to TRBJ1-1; possibly TRBD1 for D (6 bases). TRBV5-3 is recorded as an ORF, its role being uncertain. Between the trimmed V and J ends, which lost 1 base and 0 bases, there was a span of 13 bases. This CDR3 spans 16 amino acids. The DNA of the CDR3 is TGTGCCAGAAGCTTGTTCGGTCAGGGGATGAACACTGAAGCTTTCTTT. Translating gives CARSLFGQGMNTEAFF.

This clonotype was observed a few times. This chain connects TRBV5-1 to TRBJ1-5; D is unresolved. CDR3 length equals 15 residues. Trimming pared 0 bases from V and 4 bases from J, leaving 11 bases between. Germline lookup yields CDR1 SGHRS and CDR2 YFSETQ. The chain's CDR3 is CASSLDVSPNQPQHF. The CDR3 DNA reads as TGCGCCAGCAGCTTGGATGTAAGCCCAAATCAGCCCCAGCATTTT.

This clonotype was observed a handful of times. The genes are TRBV5-4 and TRBJ2-7, with 8 positions matching TRBD1. Germline V gene data show CDR1 as SGHNT and CDR2 as YYREEE (reference sequence). V shed 0 bases, J shed 3 bases, and the junction held 11 bases outside the gene matches. CDR3 length: 17 residues. CDR3 sequence (DNA): TGTGCCAGCAGCTTGGTTGGTCGGACAGGGTCCCTCTACGAGCAGTACTTC. Translation: CASSLVGRTGSLYEQYF.

This sequence joins TRBV2 and TRBJ2-1; 7 bases fit TRBD2. Germline CDR1 SNHLY, CDR2 FYNNEI. V lost 8 bases, J lost 3 bases, and 7 bases stayed unmatched. The CDR3 extends over 14 amino acids. CDR3: CASRSGTNYNEQFF. Here the CDR3 DNA reads TGTGCCAGCCGTTCGGGGACTAACTACAATGAGCAGTTCTTC.

V is TRBV20-1 and J is TRBJ2-7; 7 bases align to TRBD1. This CDR3 is built from 14 residues. V trimming: 6 bases; J trimming: 2 bases; junction bases outside the gene matches: 10. Germline values: CDR1 DFQATT, CDR2 SNEGSKA (reference sequence). This chain's CDR3 is CSARPGQAAYEQYF. The CDR3 coding sequence is TGCAGTGCCCGCCCCGGACAGGCGGCCTACGAGCAGTACTTC.

This clonotype turned up a few times. V usage is TRBV5-1 and J usage is TRBJ2-5; D is unresolved. Germline V gives CDR1 SGHRS, CDR2 YFSETQ. Trimming shortened V by 0 bases and J by 11 bases, and 17 bases separated the two germline ends. This CDR3 is 14 amino acids long. The CDR3 DNA follows: TGCGCCAGCAGCTTGGGGGTCCCAAGGCATGAGCAGTACTTC. Protein: CASSLGVPRHEQYF.

At least ten counts were recorded for this clonotype. The chain recombines TRBV6-6 with TRBJ2-1, with D unresolved. This CDR3 spans 14 amino acids. The V end was cut by 4 bases, the J end by 0 bases, with 7 bases between. The germline V gene encodes CDR1 MNHNY and CDR2 SVGAGI (reference sequence). This CDR3 reads CASSSTGSYNEQFF. DNA for the CDR3: TGTGCCAGCAGTTCTACCGGCTCCTACAATGAGCAGTTCTTC.

The table lists this clonotype with a few counts. The genes are TRBV9 and TRBJ2-1, with TRBD2 matching 7 bases. CDR3 length equals 13 residues. CDR1 and CDR2 from the germline V gene are SGDLS and YYNGEE. V was clipped by 0 bases and J by 9 bases; unmatched bases: 3. The CDR3 DNA reads TGTGCCAGCAGCGTAGGGACTAGAGGTGAGCAGTTCTTC. It codes for CASSVGTRGEQFF. Filled out from reference TRBV9 and TRBJ2-1, the complete variable domain reads DSGVTQTPKHLITATGQRVTLRCSPRSGDLSVYWYQQSLDQGLQFLIQYYNGEERAKGNILERFSAQQFPDLHSELNLSSLELGDSALYFCASSVGTRGEQFFGPGTRLTVL.

The table lists this clonotype with a few counts. The chain joins TRBV4-1 to TRBJ1-2; unclear D gene. From germline, CDR1 is MGHRA and CDR2 YSYEKL. This CDR3 region has 14 residues. Trimming removed 3 bases at V and 5 bases at J, with 13 bases between. The CDR3: CASSQVDRLYGYTF. The CDR3 bases are TGCGCCAGCAGCCAGGTCGACCGGCTATATGGCTACACCTTC.

This clonotype was seen a handful of times. The V and J genes are TRBV30 and TRBJ2-3; TRBD2 matches 8 bases. This CDR3 contains 14 residues. Germline loops: CDR1 GTSNPN, CDR2 SVGIG (reference sequence). V lost 3 bases and J lost 2; bases outside the gene matches: 4. The CDR3 region has the DNA TGTGCCTGGAGACTAGCGGACATCACAGATACGCAGTATTTT. It encodes CAWRLADITDTQYF.

The J gene is TRBJ2-1, the V gene TRBV3-1; D possibly corresponds to TRBD2 (6 bases). V lost 4 bases and J lost 1, with 11 bases in between. The CDR3 totals 15 residues. Germline loops: CDR1 LGHDT, CDR2 YNNKEL (reference sequence). In DNA form, the CDR3 reads TGTGCCAGCAGCCTCTTACTAGCTTCCTACAATGAGCAGTTCTTC. Amino acid sequence: CASSLLLASYNEQFF.

This sequence joins TRBV14 and TRBJ1-5, with unresolved D. V was clipped by 4 bases and J by 5 bases, with 18 bases between them. The germline V gene encodes CDR1 SGHDN and CDR2 FVKESK. This CDR3 is built from 16 residues. In DNA form, the CDR3 reads TGTGCCAGCAGCCTCAACACATATCACAGCTATCAGCCCCAGCATTTT. This codes for CASSLNTYHSYQPQHF. The whole variable domain, filled in from reference TRBV14 and TRBJ1-5, reads EAGVTQFPSHSVIEKGQTVTLRCDPISGHDNLYWYRRVMGKEIKFLLHFVKESKQDESGMPNNRFLAERTGGTYSTLKVQPAELEDSGVYFCASSLNTYHSYQPQHFGDGTRLSIL.

Only one count was recorded for this clonotype. One junction end disagrees with the germline gene, perhaps due to a read error. The V gene is TRBV20-1, the J gene TRBJ2-3; 10 bases are shared with TRBD2. Looked up from germline, CDR1 is DFQATT and CDR2 is SNEGSKA (reference sequence). This CDR3 spans 15 amino acids. The CDR3 reads CSTRLAGASTDTQYF. DNA for the CDR3: TGCAGTACTAGGCTAGCGGGGGCGAGCACAGATACGCAGTATTTT.

This clonotype was counted many times. This chain uses TRBV20-1 with TRBJ2-1; 9 positions match TRBD2. V lost 2 bases and J lost 4; bases outside the gene matches: 9. This CDR3 spans 16 amino acids. Per the germline V gene, CDR1 is DFQATT and CDR2 is SNEGSKA (reference sequence). The CDR3 reads CSARLRLAARYNEQFF. The CDR3 DNA is TGCAGTGCTAGATTAAGACTAGCGGCAAGATACAATGAGCAGTTCTTC.

V usage is TRBV20-1 and J usage is TRBJ2-2; 12 bases match TRBD2. V was pared by 5 bases and J by 5 bases, with 6 bases of the junction left unmatched. Per the germline V gene, CDR1 is DFQATT and CDR2 is SNEGSKA (reference sequence). This CDR3 spans 15 amino acids. The CDR3 coding sequence is TGCAGTGCTGGTCCTAGCGGGAGGGCGACCGGGGAGCTGTTTTTT. This encodes CSAGPSGRATGELFF.

This rearrangement joins TRBV29-1 to TRBJ1-4; D gene uncertain. The germline V gene encodes CDR1 SQVTM and CDR2 ANQGSEA. This CDR3 is 11 amino acids long. V was trimmed by 5 bases and J by 8 bases, leaving 9 bases between them. For the CDR3, the DNA is TGCAGCGTTCGATTCGGGGAAAAACTGTTTTTT. Translation gives CSVRFGEKLFF.

The chain has TRBV10-3 and TRBJ2-7; unclear D gene. In germline, CDR1 is ENHRY, CDR2 SYGVKD. With 10 bases removed from V and 7 bases from J, the gap between germline ends came to 11 bases. This CDR3 comprises 10 residues. In nucleotides, the CDR3 is TGTGCCACCCATACCGGAGAGCAGTACTTC. This codes for CATHTGEQYF.

This clonotype was detected a few times. The rearrangement joins TRBV7-2 to TRBJ2-7, with TRBD2 identical over 8 bases. The germline V gene encodes CDR1 SGHTA and CDR2 FQGNSA. CDR3 size: 15 residues. Germline trimming cut 5 bases from V and 4 bases from J; bases unmatched to any gene: 10. In DNA form, the CDR3 reads TGTGCCAGCAGCCCCAATAGCGGGACGGTTTACGAGCAGTACTTC. Protein sequence: CASSPNSGTVYEQYF.

This clonotype was observed once. CDR3 loop: CASSLGGLNYNEQYF. In DNA, the CDR3 is TGTGCCAGCAGCTTAGGGGGACTTAACTACAATGAGCAGTACTTC. The V call is TRBV7-2, the J call TRBJ2-5; maybe TRBD2 (6 bases). Germline CDR1 is SGHTA and CDR2 is FQGNSA. The CDR3 sequence is 15 residues long. V lost 1 base and J 11 bases, leaving 20 bases between the germline ends.

This clonotype was recorded a few times. The rearrangement uses TRBV12-3 or TRBV12-4 and TRBJ2-7; D is perhaps TRBD2 (5 bases). The CDR3 is 14 amino acids. V shed 3 bases and J shed 2 bases, with 11 bases lying between them. The CDR3 coding sequence is TGTGCCAGCAGTTTCGAGAGCGGTACCTACGAGCAGTACTTC. Translating gives CASSFESGTYEQYF.

V gene TRBV6-6 combines with J gene TRBJ2-7; 11 nucleotides line up with TRBD2. Germline assignment: CDR1 MNHNY and CDR2 SVGAGI (reference sequence). This CDR3 contains 13 residues. Trimming at V came to 7 bases and at J to 2 bases, leaving 1 base not matched to a gene. As DNA, the CDR3 is TGTGCCAGCAAGACTAGCGGGGCCTACGAGCAGTACTTC. Translating gives CASKTSGAYEQYF.

The rearrangement uses TRBV20-1 and TRBJ2-3; D not resolved. V was pared by 6 bases and J by 5 bases, with 15 bases between. The CDR3 extends over 13 amino acids. Germline assignment: CDR1 DFQATT and CDR2 SNEGSKA (reference sequence). Here the CDR3 reads CSAPPFRGDTQYF. The CDR3 nucleotides are TGCAGTGCCCCCCCCTTTCGTGGAGATACGCAGTATTTT.

The chain links TRBV10-1 to TRBJ2-1; no clear D gene. CDR3 length: 16 residues. The V gene lost 2 bases and the J gene lost 0 bases, with 11 bases spanning the gap. Germline V lookup: CDR1 WNHNN, CDR2 SYGVQD (reference sequence). The CDR3 is CASSEGLRSSYNEQFF. The CDR3 nucleotides are TGCGCCAGCAGTGAGGGGCTTCGGAGCTCCTACAATGAGCAGTTCTTC.

The sample holds a few counts of this clonotype. V usage is TRBV12-3 or TRBV12-4 and J usage is TRBJ2-1; 14 nucleotides align to TRBD2. The CDR3 runs 18 residues. V was pared by 6 bases and J by 2 bases, with 9 bases of the junction left unmatched. The CDR3 region is CASSLGLAGGHTYNEQFF. CDR3 nucleotide sequence: TGTGCCAGCAGCCTAGGACTAGCGGGAGGACATACCTACAATGAGCAGTTCTTC.

This clonotype was picked up a small number of times. The V and J genes are TRBV20-1 and TRBJ2-3, with 7 bases matching TRBD2. V trimming: 3 bases; J trimming: 3 bases; junction bases outside the gene matches: 9. The CDR3 consists of 15 residues. Germline CDR1 and CDR2: DFQATT and SNEGSKA (reference sequence). In nucleotides, the CDR3 is TGCAGTGCTAGTCAGACTAGCCCCCGGACAGATACGCAGTATTTT. Amino acid sequence: CSASQTSPRTDTQYF.

This rearrangement joins TRBV29-1 to TRBJ2-1, with a weak D call TRBD1 (8 bases). CDR1 is SQVTM, CDR2 ANQGSEA, per germline. Trimming removed 0 bases from V and 13 bases from J, with 25 bases in between. This CDR3 comprises 16 residues. The CDR3 reads CSVEDQRGQVEETQFF. CDR3 DNA: TGCAGCGTTGAAGATCAGCGGGGACAGGTTGAAGAGACCCAGTTCTTC.

This clonotype was seen at least ten times. This chain connects TRBV7-2 to TRBJ2-6; D is perhaps TRBD1 (6 bases). V was pared by 6 bases and J by 2 bases, with 11 bases between. Germline CDR1 reads SGHTA; CDR2 reads FQGNSA. The CDR3 loop spans 15 amino acids. As DNA, the CDR3 is TGTGCCAGCAGTTCCGCAGGGGCTGGGGCCAACGTCCTGACTTTC. It encodes CASSSAGAGANVLTF.

This clonotype was picked up a small number of times. CDR3 region: CSASVGQGSRRNTEAFF. The CDR3 DNA reads TGCAGTGCTAGTGTGGGACAGGGCTCCCGACGGAACACTGAAGCTTTCTTT. The J gene is TRBJ1-1, the V gene TRBV20-1; 9 nucleotides line up with TRBD1. V lost 3 bases to trimming and J lost 1 base; unmatched junction nucleotides: 12. This CDR3 has 17 amino acids. Looked up from germline, CDR1 is DFQATT and CDR2 is SNEGSKA (reference sequence).